The 32 T cell receptor beta chains given below trace back to one sample, sequenced in a study of blood T cells in healthy people across ages. Next came a second PCR, run for about 7 to 12 cycles, which used a sample-barcoded 5' primer along with a J-beta primer mix. TCRdb reanalysed the 5' RACE reads using MiXCR and keeps one entry per CDR3 protein. The sample has 760,000 or so distinct CDR3 sequences, 20% to 25% seen once. A further study also used this sample, focusing on T cells of mothers and their children.

Sequencing was done on a sample of blood. The receptors originated from a boy between 5 and 17 years old in good health.

The V and J genes are TRBV5-6 and TRBJ2-3, with 7 nucleotides matching TRBD2. V lost 1 base, J lost 1 base, and 6 bases stayed unmatched. Germline CDR1 is SGHDT and CDR2 is YYEEEE. This CDR3 spans 16 amino acids. As DNA, the CDR3 is TGTGCCAGCAGCTTGAGTTCTAGCGGACGCACAGATACGCAGTATTTT. As protein: CASSLSSSGRTDTQYF.

The chain is built from TRBV6-2 or TRBV6-3 and TRBJ2-2, with D possibly being TRBD1 (6 bases). The CDR3 spans 16 residues. Trimming left V 1 base short and J 6 bases short, with 15 bases between. Germline V gene data show CDR1 as MNHEY and CDR2 as SVGEGT. DNA of the CDR3: TGTGCCAGCAGTTACTTGGACAGTAGATTCCCCGGGGAGCTGTTTTTT. Protein sequence: CASSYLDSRFPGELFF.

Details on this clonotype: This is likely a read error, given that the CDR3 carries no conserved phenylalanine or tryptophan at its end. The chain carries TRBV5-1 and TRBJ1-5, with D unclear. CDR1 is SGHRS, CDR2 YFSETQ, per germline. Trimming shortened V by 0 bases and J by 4 bases, and 8 bases separated the two germline ends. The CDR3 has 14 residues. The CDR3 sequence is CASSLGEYNQPQHS. CDR3 coding DNA: TGCGCCAGCAGCTTGGGGGAGTATAATCAGCCCCAGCATTCT.

Of note for this clonotype: A read error may produce the germline difference seen at one junction end. The chain combines TRBV7-9 with TRBJ2-1, with 9 bases identical to TRBD2. Looked up from germline, CDR1 is SEHNR and CDR2 is FQNEAQ (reference sequence). This CDR3 has 11 amino acids. In DNA, the CDR3 is TGTGCCAGCAGCTTTAGCGGGGGCCCGAACTTC. Encoded protein: CASSFSGGPNF.

This clonotype has just a few counts. This sequence joins TRBV29-1 and TRBJ2-5; the D is unclear. The DNA end is more similar to TRBJ2-1, so the J call may be wrong. From germline, CDR1 is SQVTM and CDR2 ANQGSEA. CDR3 length: 12 amino acids. The CDR3 DNA reads as TGCAGCGTTGAAGATCATCCGAATGAGCAGTTCTTC. It yields the protein CSVEDHPNEQFF.

The V gene is TRBV25-1, the J gene TRBJ2-5; TRBD2 agrees at 8 bases. The CDR3 has 16 amino acids. Per germline, CDR1 MGHDK and CDR2 SYGVNS. The V segment lost 3 bases and the J segment 2 bases; nucleotides outside the gene matches: 8. The CDR3 nucleotides are TGTGCCAGCAGTGAGAGCTTAGCGGGGACTCAAGAGACCCAGTACTTC. Translating gives CASSESLAGTQETQYF.

The gene calls are TRBV18 and TRBJ2-7; 8 bases map to TRBD2. J was trimmed by 5 bases and V by 2 bases; bases with no gene match: 5. The CDR3 is made up of 14 amino acids. Looked up from germline, CDR1 is KGHSH and CDR2 is LQKENI. This chain's CDR3 is CASSPEGLGHEQYF. CDR3 nucleotides: TGTGCCAGCTCACCAGAGGGACTAGGCCACGAGCAGTACTTC.

This clonotype was observed a few times. This chain joins TRBV7-9 and TRBJ2-5; D possibly uses TRBD1 or TRBD2 (5 bases each). The J call is in doubt because the DNA end fits TRBJ2-7 better. CDR1 is SEHNR and CDR2 is FQNEAQ in the germline V gene (reference sequence). CDR3 length: 12 amino acids. CDR3: CASTPGGSEQYF. For the CDR3, the DNA is TGTGCCAGCACCCCTGGGGGATCCGAGCAGTACTTC.

This clonotype was detected a few times. This chain connects TRBV6-2 or TRBV6-3 to TRBJ2-5; D not resolved. The assigned J gene may be wrong: the sequence end matches TRBJ2-1 better. CDR3 length: 15 residues. Germline V gene sequence: CDR1 MNHEY, CDR2 SVGEGT. This chain's CDR3 is CASSYQTSSHHEQFF. CDR3 sequence (DNA): TGTGCCAGCAGTTACCAGACAAGCTCGCACCATGAGCAGTTCTTC.

This clonotype was found a few times. The chain links TRBV6-6 to TRBJ2-5; 9 bases line up with TRBD2. The J segment lost 4 bases and the V segment lost 5 bases, leaving 8 bases of the junction unmatched. The CDR3 length is 15 residues. Germline CDR1 MNHNY, CDR2 SVGAGI (reference sequence). CDR3 sequence reads: CASSGGGAKGETQYF. The CDR3 DNA reads as TGTGCCAGCAGTGGCGGGGGGGCTAAGGGAGAGACCCAGTACTTC.

This clonotype showed up just a few times. The chain is built from TRBV6-5 and TRBJ1-1; possible D gene TRBD1, 6 bases. The CDR3 has 13 residues. CDR1 MNHEY and CDR2 SVGAGI come from the germline V gene. Trimming left V 10 bases short and J 5 bases short, with 17 bases between. CDR3 nucleotide sequence: TGTGCCACCCGGACAGACCTGGGGACTGAAGCTTTCTTT. Its translation is CATRTDLGTEAFF.

This rearrangement joins TRBV27 to TRBJ1-3, with D tentatively TRBD1 (6 bases). The germline V and J ends were trimmed by 2 bases and 0 bases, with 11 bases remaining between them. Germline V gene lookup returns CDR1 MNHEY and CDR2 SMNVEV (reference sequence). The CDR3 sequence is 16 residues long. The CDR3 loop reads CASSLIWGHSGNTIYF. The CDR3 nucleotides are TGTGCCAGCAGTTTAATTTGGGGGCACTCTGGAAACACCATATATTTT.

The chain is built from TRBV19 and TRBJ2-2; D remains unclear. There are 13 residues in the CDR3. Trimming removed 10 bases at V and 4 bases at J, with 13 bases between. Germline V gene lookup returns CDR1 LNHDA and CDR2 SQIVND (reference sequence). In DNA form, the CDR3 reads TGTGCCACCGAGACCCGACTCACCGGGGAGCTGTTTTTT. Its protein product is CATETRLTGELFF.

In its sample, this clonotype was seen a few times. This chain links TRBV4-1 with TRBJ1-2, with D tentatively TRBD1 (6 bases). CDR3 size: 15 residues. The V gene's germline CDR1 is MGHRA and CDR2 YSYEKL. Trimming left V 0 bases short and J 3 bases short, with 11 bases between. CDR3 sequence reads: CASSQESTGDYGYTF. The CDR3 coding sequence is TGCGCCAGCAGCCAAGAGTCGACAGGAGACTATGGCTACACCTTC.

The sample holds one count of this clonotype. The chain has TRBV3-1 and TRBJ2-7; 8 bases line up with TRBD1. V was pared by 6 bases and J by 5 bases, with 9 bases of the junction left unmatched. The CDR3 consists of 14 residues. Germline assignment: CDR1 LGHDT and CDR2 YNNKEL (reference sequence). The CDR3: CASSPRTGPNEQYF. The CDR3 coding sequence is TGTGCCAGCAGTCCACGGACAGGGCCAAACGAGCAGTACTTC.

The chain has TRBV2 and TRBJ2-5; D might be TRBD2 (6 bases). With the DNA end fitting TRBJ2-1 better, the J assignment may be wrong. CDR1 and CDR2 from the germline V gene are SNHLY and FYNNEI. The CDR3 extends over 12 amino acids. This chain's CDR3 is CASSPSARGQFF. The CDR3 region has the DNA TGTGCCAGCAGCCCTAGCGCGCGGGGGCAGTTCTTC.

To note about this clonotype: This CDR3 fails to terminate in the conserved phenylalanine or tryptophan, so it likely reflects a read error. The chain carries TRBV4-1 and TRBJ2-1; D is possibly TRBD2 (5 bases). The tail of the sequence fits TRBJ2-5 better, so the J call may be wrong. CDR1 is MGHRA and CDR2 is YSYEKL in the germline V gene. CDR3 length: 14 amino acids. The CDR3 sequence is CASSHPGRGETQYL. The DNA for the CDR3 is TGCGCCAGCAGCCATCCCGGAAGAGGGGAGACCCAGTACCTC.

This clonotype was seen a handful of times. J is TRBJ1-2 and V is TRBV10-2, with D unresolved. This CDR3 spans 13 amino acids. V was pared by 5 bases and J by 7 bases, with 14 bases between. Germline CDR1 reads WSHSY; CDR2 reads SAAADI. The CDR3 nucleotides are TGCGCCAGCAGTTTGGGCCCTGAGGGTGGCTACACCTTC. This encodes CASSLGPEGGYTF.

This clonotype has just a few counts. This chain links TRBV2 with TRBJ2-5, with D perhaps matching TRBD2 (5 bases). The DNA matches TRBJ2-7 better at its end, which makes the J call doubtful. The germline V gene encodes CDR1 SNHLY and CDR2 FYNNEI. The CDR3 length is 13 residues. CDR3 residues: CASRDPSGYEQYF. The CDR3 DNA is TGTGCCAGCAGGGACCCGAGCGGCTACGAGCAGTACTTC.

This clonotype showed up many times. The J gene is TRBJ2-1, the V gene TRBV14; D possibly corresponds to TRBD1 (5 bases). Deletions cut 1 base from V and 2 bases from J, with 12 bases between. The CDR3 runs 16 residues. Germline assignment: CDR1 SGHDN and CDR2 FVKESK. Here the CDR3 reads CASSQVGRDAYNEQFF. CDR3 nucleotide sequence: TGTGCCAGCAGCCAAGTAGGCAGGGATGCCTACAATGAGCAGTTCTTC.

This clonotype was counted a few times. The rearrangement links TRBV6-9 to TRBJ1-5; 8 bases are a match to TRBD1. This CDR3 comprises 16 residues. V shed 5 bases and J 4 bases; nucleotides not matched to a gene: 10. In germline, CDR1 is MNHGY, CDR2 SVAAGI. The chain's CDR3 is CASSGGKQGGNQPQHF. CDR3 DNA: TGTGCCAGCAGTGGTGGCAAACAGGGGGGTAATCAGCCCCAGCATTTT.

The chain employs TRBV7-9 and TRBJ2-3; D is undetermined. The CDR3 is 14 amino acids. Looked up from germline, CDR1 is SEHNR and CDR2 is FQNEAQ (reference sequence). V lost 5 bases to trimming and J lost 3 bases, with 12 bases between them. CDR3 loop: CASSQGDTTDTQYF. CDR3 nucleotide sequence: TGTGCCAGCAGCCAAGGCGATACTACAGATACGCAGTATTTT.

CDR3 amino acids: CATSRGIWTGTYEQYF. CDR3 coding DNA: TGTGCCACCAGCAGAGGAATTTGGACAGGGACCTACGAGCAGTACTTC. The chain couples TRBV15 to TRBJ2-7, with TRBD1 identical over 8 bases. The CDR3 length is 16 residues. J gave up 2 bases and V 1 base, and 7 bases lay outside the gene matches. Germline-derived CDR1 and CDR2 are LNHNV and YYDKDF (reference sequence).

The chain is built from TRBV20-1 and TRBJ2-1, with a weak D call TRBD2 (5 bases). Trimming removed 2 bases at V and 3 bases at J, with 14 bases between. Germline loops: CDR1 DFQATT, CDR2 SNEGSKA (reference sequence). There are 15 residues in the CDR3. CDR3 coding DNA: TGCAGTGCTAGACTTCGGGGATACTTCTACAATGAGCAGTTCTTC. It encodes CSARLRGYFYNEQFF.

The chain recombines TRBV15 with TRBJ2-5; 9 nucleotides agree with TRBD1. J was trimmed by 4 bases and V by 4 bases; bases with no gene match: 13. Per germline, CDR1 LNHNV and CDR2 YYDKDF (reference sequence). The CDR3 runs to 17 residues. The CDR3 loop reads CATSKEDGGTGRETQYF. The DNA for the CDR3 is TGTGCCACCAGCAAAGAGGATGGGGGGACAGGGAGAGAGACCCAGTACTTC.

This clonotype was seen a few times. The rearrangement uses TRBV11-2 and TRBJ2-5; possible D gene TRBD2, 6 bases. This CDR3 comprises 15 residues. Trimming took 5 bases from V and 4 from J, leaving 17 bases between them. The germline gives CDR1 SGHAT, CDR2 FQNNGV. Here the CDR3 reads CASSPAWGEGETQYF. CDR3 nucleotides: TGTGCCAGCAGCCCGGCCTGGGGGGAAGGAGAGACCCAGTACTTC.

The chain has TRBV20-1 and TRBJ2-3; the match to TRBD2 covers 9 bases. Looked up from germline, CDR1 is DFQATT and CDR2 is SNEGSKA (reference sequence). V shed 6 bases, J shed 6 bases, and the junction held 13 bases outside the gene matches. The CDR3 sequence is 15 residues long. CDR3 DNA sequence: TGCAGTGCCATAATAGCGGGAGCTCTCGAGGATACGCAGTATTTT. Amino acids: CSAIIAGALEDTQYF.

The chain recombines TRBV7-3 with TRBJ2-1, with 9 bases matching TRBD2. V shed 3 bases, J shed 4 bases, and the junction held 4 bases outside the gene matches. There are 15 residues in the CDR3. The germline V gene has CDR1 SGHTA and CDR2 FQGTGA. CDR3 protein: CASSFGLAPYNEQFF. In DNA, the CDR3 is TGTGCCAGCAGCTTCGGACTAGCGCCTTACAATGAGCAGTTCTTC.

This clonotype was picked up a small number of times. The chain employs TRBV20-1 and TRBJ2-3, with TRBD1 as a possible D gene (5 bases). The length of the CDR3 is 15 residues. Deletions cut 0 bases from V and 5 bases from J, with 15 bases between. Germline V lookup: CDR1 DFQATT, CDR2 SNEGSKA (reference sequence). The CDR3 DNA reads as TGCAGTGCTAGAGATAGGGGCTACTTAAAAGATACGCAGTATTTT. It specifies CSARDRGYLKDTQYF.

The rearrangement uses TRBV5-1 and TRBJ2-7; TRBD1 might be the D (6 bases). There are 16 residues in the CDR3. The V and J ends lost 4 bases and 0 bases respectively, with 17 bases between them. CDR1 and CDR2 from the germline V gene are SGHRS and YFSETQ. This chain's CDR3 is CASSAGNRVSSYEQYF. For the CDR3, the DNA is TGCGCCAGCAGCGCAGGGAACAGGGTTAGCTCCTACGAGCAGTACTTC. Full variable domain (missing parts from reference TRBV5-1 and TRBJ2-7): KAGVTQTPRYLIKTRGQQVTLSCSPISGHRSVSWYQQTPGQGLQFLFEYFSETQRNKGNFPGRFSGRQFSNSRSEMNVSTLELGDSALYLCASSAGNRVSSYEQYFGPGTRLTVT.

The chain has TRBV5-1 and TRBJ2-5; TRBD1 matches 7 bases. V lost 7 bases and J lost 5; bases outside the gene matches: 11. Germline V gene data show CDR1 as SGHRS and CDR2 as YFSETQ. This CDR3 region has 14 residues. CDR3 nucleotide sequence: TGCGCCAGCCGATGGGGCAGGGGGATGGAGACCCAGTACTTC. It is translated as CASRWGRGMETQYF.

This clonotype was detected once. V and J are TRBV18 and TRBJ2-1; TRBD2 might be the D (5 bases). Germline loops: CDR1 KGHSH, CDR2 LQKENI. Between the trimmed V and J ends, which lost 5 bases and 5 bases, there was a span of 22 bases. The CDR3 is made up of 17 amino acids. CDR3 sequence (DNA): TGTGCCAGCTCATCTGCTACCTTAGCTTGGACTGACAATGAGCAGTTCTTC. Its protein product is CASSSATLAWTDNEQFF.